Presented here are 28 T cell receptor beta chains from one specimen sequenced in a study of blood T cell repertoires in COVID-19. The data were produced by immunoSEQ multiplex PCR, yet TCRdb's version contains in-frame clones alone and is incomplete. The profile shows 87,000 or so clones, just over 85% of them singletons. The specimen sequenced was peripheral blood. These receptor sequences come from an elderly woman in a cohort sampled during active or convalescent COVID-19.

The J gene is TRBJ2-4, the V gene TRBV5-1; TRBD2 aligns across 7 bases. This CDR3 contains 14 residues. Germline CDR1 and CDR2: SGHRS and YFSETQ. J lost 6 bases, V lost 2 bases, and 5 bases had no gene match. CDR3 loop: CASSFGTKPNIQYF. Written as DNA, the CDR3 is TGCGCCAGCAGCTTCGGGACTAAGCCAAACATTCAGTACTTC.

The J gene is TRBJ1-2, the V gene TRBV28, with a weak D call TRBD1 (5 bases). This CDR3 is built from 13 residues. V lost 5 bases and J lost 3, with 10 bases in between. From germline, CDR1 is MDHEN and CDR2 SYDVKM. The DNA for the CDR3 is TGTGCCAGCAGTGGGGGACTGGACTATGGCTACACCTTC. Its protein is CASSGGLDYGYTF.

The chain carries TRBV10-2 and TRBJ2-5, with TRBD2 identical over 8 bases. This CDR3 has 14 residues. Germline loops: CDR1 WSHSY, CDR2 SAAADI. The V and J ends lost 8 bases and 5 bases, in that order; junction bases with no gene match: 10. In nucleotides, the CDR3 is TGCGCCAGCTCTCCCATAGCGGGGCTGGAGACCCAGTACTTC. It codes for CASSPIAGLETQYF.

This clone was detected once. This chain links TRBV30 with TRBJ1-1; 7 bases are shared with TRBD1. In germline, CDR1 is GTSNPN, CDR2 SVGIG (reference sequence). The CDR3 is made up of 14 amino acids. V lost 4 bases, J lost 4 bases, and 9 bases stayed unmatched. The CDR3 region is CAWTRTGAGTEAFF. For the CDR3, the DNA is TGTGCCTGGACTAGAACAGGGGCTGGCACTGAAGCTTTCTTT.

The chain is built from TRBV7-2 and TRBJ2-3; no definite D call. Trimming left V 2 bases short and J 1 base short, with 4 bases between. The CDR3 has 13 residues. CDR1 is SGHTA, CDR2 FQGNSA, per germline. CDR3 sequence: CASSLTGTDTQYF. CDR3 in DNA: TGTGCCAGCAGCTTAACAGGCACAGATACGCAGTATTTT.

This clone was seen just once. The chain links TRBV5-1 to TRBJ1-4; D might be TRBD1 (5 bases). CDR1 is SGHRS, CDR2 YFSETQ, per germline. V was cut by 2 bases and J by 6 bases, with 14 bases left in between. This CDR3 has 15 residues. The CDR3 nucleotides are TGCGCCAGCAGCTTATGGGGCTCCCTAGATGAAAAACTGTTTTTT. It translates to CASSLWGSLDEKLFF.

The genes are TRBV5-1 and TRBJ2-3, with D tentatively TRBD1 (6 bases). The germline CDR1 and CDR2 sequences are SGHRS and YFSETQ. The CDR3 is 15 residues long. Trimming shortened V by 5 bases and J by 2 bases, and 15 bases separated the two germline ends. CDR3 nucleotides: TGCGCCAGCAGTCAGATGACAGGTTACACAGATACGCAGTATTTT. Protein: CASSQMTGYTDTQYF.

The rearrangement joins TRBV27 to TRBJ1-2; D possibly corresponds to TRBD1 (6 bases). The CDR3 contains 13 residues. V shed 5 bases and J shed 2 bases, with 9 bases lying between them. From germline, CDR1 is MNHEY and CDR2 SMNVEV (reference sequence). As DNA, the CDR3 is TGTGCCAGCAGTCTCGGACAGAACTATGGCTACACCTTC. Its translation is CASSLGQNYGYTF.

This sequence joins TRBV28 and TRBJ1-1; possibly TRBD1 for D (5 bases). The CDR3 runs to 15 residues. The V gene's germline CDR1 is MDHEN and CDR2 SYDVKM. V was cut by 0 bases and J by 1 base, with 9 bases left in between. The CDR3 DNA reads as TGTGCCAGCAGTTTATGGGGGCAGCCGAACACTGAAGCTTTCTTT. It encodes CASSLWGQPNTEAFF.

The chain has TRBV6-5 and TRBJ1-6; 8 bases match TRBD1. Germline trimming cut 8 bases from V and 6 bases from J; bases unmatched to any gene: 9. The CDR3 runs to 15 residues. CDR1 is MNHEY and CDR2 is SVGAGI in the germline V gene. CDR3 sequence (DNA): TGTGCCAGCGAGGACAGGGCTTCATCTAATTCACCCCTCCACTTT. Translated, it gives CASEDRASSNSPLHF.

A single count supports this clone. The chain links TRBV6-6 to TRBJ2-1, with TRBD2 matching over 11 bases. The J segment lost 5 bases and the V segment lost 7 bases, leaving 4 bases of the junction unmatched. The CDR3 runs to 14 residues. Germline V lookup: CDR1 MNHNY, CDR2 SVGAGI (reference sequence). The DNA for the CDR3 is TGTGCCAGCAATAGCGGGAGGGCCAACAATGAGCAGTTCTTC. The encoded protein is CASNSGRANNEQFF.

The V gene is TRBV6-5, the J gene TRBJ1-2, with a possible D match to TRBD1 (5 bases). This CDR3 comprises 14 residues. Germline loops: CDR1 MNHEY, CDR2 SVGAGI. Trimming removed 6 bases at V and 7 bases at J, with 18 bases between. The CDR3 is CASSLTDTSGGYTF. The DNA of the CDR3 is TGTGCCAGCAGCCTCACGGACACAAGTGGTGGCTACACCTTC.

V is TRBV5-1 and J is TRBJ2-7; 10 bases align to TRBD2. Germline V gives CDR1 SGHRS, CDR2 YFSETQ. Trimming at V came to 7 bases and at J to 6 bases, leaving 13 bases not matched to a gene. This CDR3 has 15 amino acids. The CDR3 loop reads CASSKMASGSSEQYF. The CDR3, as DNA: TGCGCCAGCTCCAAAATGGCTAGCGGGAGCAGCGAGCAGTACTTC.

The chain links TRBV11-3 to TRBJ1-1; unclear D gene. Trimming left V 5 bases short and J 6 bases short, with 13 bases between. CDR3 size: 13 residues. Germline V lookup: CDR1 SGHNT, CDR2 YENEEA. CDR3 bases: TGTGCCAGCAGCAGCCCCGGGAGGCCTGAAGCTTTCTTT. Protein sequence: CASSSPGRPEAFF.

This sequence joins TRBV5-1 and TRBJ2-2; the match to TRBD2 covers 7 bases. CDR3 length: 16 residues. Germline V gene lookup returns CDR1 SGHRS and CDR2 YFSETQ. J was trimmed by 4 bases and V by 0 bases; bases with no gene match: 6. Here the CDR3 DNA reads TGCGCCAGCAGCTTGGGGCTAGCGGAGGCCACCGGGGAGCTGTTTTTT. Protein sequence: CASSLGLAEATGELFF.

In this sample, this clone turned up once. This chain uses TRBV5-6 with TRBJ1-2; 7 bases map to TRBD1. The length of the CDR3 is 15 residues. The germline V gene encodes CDR1 SGHDT and CDR2 YYEEEE. Trimming took 4 bases from V and 5 from J; bases not matched to a gene: 11. The CDR3 DNA is TGTGCCAGCAGCCTCGGGACAGTTCTTGTTTATGGCTACACCTTC. It translates to CASSLGTVLVYGYTF.

The V call is TRBV3-1 (or the pseudogene TRBV3-2), the J call TRBJ2-3; 8 bases are a match to TRBD2. The germline gives CDR1 LGHDT, CDR2 YNNKEL (reference sequence). CDR3 size: 16 residues. J gave up 2 bases and V 1 base, and 5 bases lay outside the gene matches. Written as DNA, the CDR3 is TGTGCCAGCAGCCAAGCCAGTAGCGGGGTCACAGATACGCAGTATTTT. This encodes CASSQASSGVTDTQYF.

This chain links TRBV7-2 with TRBJ1-5; D remains unclear. V gave up 5 bases and J gave up 3 bases, with 14 bases separating them. CDR1 SGHTA and CDR2 FQGNSA come from the germline V gene. The CDR3 is made up of 15 amino acids. CDR3 sequence reads: CASSPDGRFNQPQHF. The CDR3, as DNA: TGTGCCAGCAGCCCAGATGGGAGGTTCAATCAGCCCCAGCATTTT.

J is TRBJ2-5 and V is TRBV5-1; unclear D gene. Germline CDR1 reads SGHRS; CDR2 reads YFSETQ. The CDR3 loop spans 14 amino acids. Trimming removed 0 bases at V and 1 base at J, with 7 bases between. The CDR3 loop is CASSLGQSQETQYF. CDR3 coding DNA: TGCGCCAGCAGCTTGGGGCAGTCCCAAGAGACCCAGTACTTC.

The CDR3 loop reads CASSPLRRERRAGELFF. The CDR3 coding sequence is TGTGCCAGCAGTCCTCTACGACGGGAACGGAGGGCCGGGGAGCTGTTTTTT. V is TRBV27 and J is TRBJ2-2, with D possibly being TRBD2 (6 bases). Germline values: CDR1 MNHEY, CDR2 SMNVEV (reference sequence). The CDR3 is 17 amino acids. V lost 5 bases to trimming and J lost 6 bases, with 22 bases between them.

Only one count was recorded for this clone. The rearrangement joins TRBV18 to TRBJ1-2; a weak D match, TRBD1 (5 bases). This CDR3 has 14 residues. V dropped 3 bases and J dropped 3 bases, with 11 bases sitting between them. Germline CDR1 reads KGHSH; CDR2 reads LQKENI. In nucleotides, the CDR3 is TGTGCCAGCTCACCCGCCGGGGGGGACTATGGCTACACCTTC. Its translation is CASSPAGGDYGYTF. The entire variable domain, with the rest obtained from reference TRBV18 and TRBJ1-2, is as follows: NAGVMQNPRHLVRRRGQEARLRCSPMKGHSHVYWYRQLPEEGLKFMVYLQKENIIDESGMPKERFSAEFPKEGPSILRIQQVVRGDSAAYFCASSPAGGDYGYTFGSGTRLTVV.

This clone is a singleton in its sample. The V call is TRBV2, the J call TRBJ2-7; D is unresolved. CDR1 is SNHLY and CDR2 is FYNNEI in the germline V gene. The CDR3 contains 11 residues. Trimming pared 2 bases from V and 9 bases from J, leaving 8 bases between. The CDR3 loop is CASSESPRQYV. CDR3 sequence (DNA): TGTGCCAGCAGTGAAAGCCCTAGGCAGTACGTC.

This clone was seen more than once but under ten times. The rearrangement links TRBV28 to TRBJ1-2, with a weak D call TRBD1 (5 bases). Germline-derived CDR1 and CDR2 are MDHEN and SYDVKM. The CDR3 is made up of 13 amino acids. Trimming pared 4 bases from V and 4 bases from J, leaving 10 bases between. The CDR3 sequence: CASSYQGGYGYTF. DNA of the CDR3: TGTGCCAGCAGTTACCAGGGTGGCTATGGCTACACCTTC.

This clone was recorded once. This rearrangement joins TRBV6-5 to TRBJ2-6; TRBD2 is a possible D gene (5 bases). Germline CDR1 MNHEY, CDR2 SVGAGI. The CDR3 covers 14 residues. The V and J ends lost 11 bases and 6 bases respectively, with 17 bases between them. CDR3 sequence reads: CALWRPLQANVLTF. CDR3 coding DNA: TGTGCCTTGTGGAGGCCCCTCCAGGCCAACGTCCTGACTTTC.

The rearrangement uses TRBV9 and TRBJ2-1, with D maybe TRBD1 (5 bases). Between the trimmed V and J ends, which lost 0 bases and 8 bases, there was a span of 6 bases. This CDR3 has 12 residues. Looked up from germline, CDR1 is SGDLS and CDR2 is YYNGEE. The CDR3 DNA reads as TGTGCCAGCAGCGTAGGGGGCGATGAGCAGTTCTTC. Amino acids: CASSVGGDEQFF.

The genes are TRBV27 and TRBJ1-2; a possible D gene is TRBD1 (6 bases). Germline-derived CDR1 and CDR2 are MNHEY and SMNVEV (reference sequence). CDR3 size: 14 residues. V gave up 6 bases and J gave up 2 bases, with 13 bases separating them. The CDR3 here is CASSTGTMNYGYTF. In DNA form, the CDR3 reads TGTGCCAGCAGCACAGGGACTATGAACTATGGCTACACCTTC.

The sample holds one count of this clone. V is TRBV5-5 and J is TRBJ1-4; D gene uncertain. From germline, CDR1 is SGHKS and CDR2 YYEKEE (reference sequence). Trimming removed 0 bases at V and 0 bases at J, with 12 bases between. The CDR3 is made up of 17 amino acids. CDR3 DNA sequence: TGTGCCAGCAGCTTGGGGCCGGCGGTAGCAACTAATGAAAAACTGTTTTTT. Encoded protein: CASSLGPAVATNEKLFF.

The chain uses TRBV27 and TRBJ1-5; D possibly corresponds to TRBD1 (5 bases). Germline loops: CDR1 MNHEY, CDR2 SMNVEV (reference sequence). V shed 5 bases and J shed 7 bases, with 21 bases lying between them. This CDR3 contains 16 residues. The CDR3 here is CASSRNAIRGEQPQHF. CDR3 DNA: TGTGCCAGCAGTAGAAATGCCATTCGGGGGGAACAGCCCCAGCATTTT.